The clone carrying this TCR beta chain was observed a few times. The sample comes from a study of blood T cell repertoires in COVID-19. Study as a whole: T cells, B-cell-depleted T cells, or PBMCs supplied cDNA or gDNA.

Germline CDR1 is LGHNT and CDR2 is FRNRAP. The CDR3 is 16 amino acids. The ends were cut back, 6 bases at V and 9 bases at J, with 21 bases in the middle. Here immunoSEQ multiplex PCR was the method, and the copy in TCRdb shows in-frame clones only, minus some. The sample carries about 150,000 clones, about nine tenths recorded once. The sample taken for sequencing was peripheral blood. The V call is TRBV12-5, the J call TRBJ1-6; D is perhaps TRBD1 (5 bases). This sequence was found in a woman aged 60 to 75 with active or convalescent COVID-19. The CDR3 protein is CASGRDSFTTGSPLHF. The CDR3, as DNA: TGTGCTAGTGGCCGGGACTCTTTTACAACGGGTTCACCCCTCCACTTT.